The present entry profiles one T cell receptor (beta chain) with its context. The sample belongs to a study of blood T cell repertoires in COVID-19. Study information: Sites in the United States, Italy and Spain provided acute and convalescent COVID-19 samples. In each case, the material was cDNA or gDNA derived from T cells, B-cell-depleted T cells, or PBMCs.

This CDR3 is 14 amino acids long. Germline loops: CDR1 SGHVS, CDR2 FQNEAQ. V lost 6 bases to trimming and J lost 8 bases; unmatched junction nucleotides: 7. Methods used by the authors: Amplification from reference gene primers served as the basis for estimated nucleated cell counts. Assay: immunoSEQ multiplex PCR; the TCRdb copy retains only in-frame clones and omits some. Clone size and the V and J calls come from that table; the DNA yielded D and trimming. This sample has some 300,000 clones; around 90% occur once, and the top ten carry 3.5% to 5%. The chain uses TRBV7-8 and TRBJ1-4; 9 bases line up with TRBD1. This sequence originates from a woman aged 18-29 years with acute COVID-19. Input material: PBMCs or T cells enriched from blood (not recorded which). CDR3 sequence: CASRDRGPGEKLFF. Here the CDR3 DNA reads TGTGCCAGCAGGGACAGGGGCCCAGGGGAAAAACTGTTTTTT. Together with reference TRBV7-8 and TRBJ1-4, the CDR3 gives the full variable domain: GAGVSQSPRYKVAKRGQDVALRCDPISGHVSLFWYQQALGQGPEFLTYFQNEAQLDKSGLPSDRFFAERPEGSVSTLKIQRTQQEDSAVYLCASRDRGPGEKLFFGSGTQLSVL.